Listed below are T cell receptor beta chains from one sample, sequenced in a study of shared clonotypes between healthy human individuals. Profiled with immunoSEQ multiplex PCR; TCRdb holds only in-frame clones, not every one. The data contain nearly 1 million clones, 60% to 85% of them singletons. The material sequenced was memory CD4+ T cells sorted from blood. These TCRs come from a young man in good health. Each CDR3 is given with its conserved first and last residue. The order of the fields is V gene, D gene, clone size, J gene, CDR3 protein. D genes are given only for firm matches. Only some rows state a clone size, as once, few, many or a class for expanded clones.

V gene: TRBV6-6
D gene: -
clone size: -
J gene: TRBJ2-3
CDR3 protein: CASSYNRDTQYF

V gene: TRBV19
D gene: -
clone size: -
J gene: TRBJ2-5
CDR3 protein: CASSKNRQETQYF

V gene: TRBV7-9
D gene: -
clone size: -
J gene: TRBJ1-4
CDR3 protein: CASSLGPTGGPNEKLFF

V gene: TRBV6-1
D gene: -
clone size: -
J gene: TRBJ1-2
CDR3 protein: CASSEGRRANSPPGYTF

V gene: TRBV25-1
D gene: -
clone size: -
J gene: TRBJ1-6
CDR3 protein: CASSGLVLGSYNSPLHF

V gene: TRBV10-1
D gene: -
clone size: -
J gene: TRBJ2-2
CDR3 protein: CASSAQPGTSNTGELFF

V gene: TRBV2
D gene: -
clone size: few
J gene: TRBJ2-3
CDR3 protein: CASSESPARADTQYF

V gene: TRBV7-2
D gene: -
clone size: -
J gene: TRBJ1-6
CDR3 protein: CASSGGSSPLHF

V gene: TRBV4-1
D gene: -
clone size: -
J gene: TRBJ2-1
CDR3 protein: CASSQDAGASYNEQFF

V gene: TRBV29-1
D gene: -
clone size: -
J gene: TRBJ2-3
CDR3 protein: CSVEATPDTQYF

V gene: TRBV11-2
D gene: -
clone size: -
J gene: TRBJ2-3
CDR3 protein: CASSRDGPTDTQYF

V gene: TRBV27
D gene: TRBD1
clone size: -
J gene: TRBJ2-3
CDR3 protein: CASSSRTGGTTYTQYF

V gene: TRBV11-2
D gene: -
clone size: -
J gene: TRBJ1-6
CDR3 protein: CASSLTELSPLHF

V gene: TRBV12-5
D gene: -
clone size: -
J gene: TRBJ2-1
CDR3 protein: CASGPSVGEWNEQFF

V gene: TRBV28
D gene: TRBD1
clone size: -
J gene: TRBJ2-7
CDR3 protein: CASSDSGQILYEQYF

V gene: TRBV7-9
D gene: -
clone size: -
J gene: TRBJ2-3
CDR3 protein: CASSLGSKEGQYTDTQYF

V gene: TRBV5-6
D gene: -
clone size: -
J gene: TRBJ1-3
CDR3 protein: CASSLVGTYSGNTIYF

V gene: TRBV7-2
D gene: -
clone size: many
J gene: TRBJ2-2
CDR3 protein: CASSPRGSDTGELFF

V gene: TRBV27
D gene: -
clone size: -
J gene: TRBJ2-5
CDR3 protein: CASSPTLLTVGNKTQYF

V gene: TRBV6-5
D gene: -
clone size: -
J gene: TRBJ1-1
CDR3 protein: CASRPLGGRGAFF

V gene: TRBV13
D gene: -
clone size: -
J gene: TRBJ2-1
CDR3 protein: CASSLLVDYSPDEQFF

V gene: TRBV5-6
D gene: -
clone size: -
J gene: TRBJ2-1
CDR3 protein: CASSLWGRVGNNEQFF

V gene: TRBV18
D gene: TRBD2
clone size: -
J gene: TRBJ2-5
CDR3 protein: CASSPGLLAGFQETQYF

V gene: TRBV2
D gene: TRBD1
clone size: -
J gene: TRBJ1-2
CDR3 protein: CASTPQGAAYGYTF

V gene: TRBV19
D gene: TRBD1
clone size: -
J gene: TRBJ2-1
CDR3 protein: CASSTPQGDPSSYNEQFF

V gene: TRBV2
D gene: -
clone size: -
J gene: TRBJ2-5
CDR3 protein: CASRERQETQYF

V gene: TRBV6-6
D gene: -
clone size: -
J gene: TRBJ1-1
CDR3 protein: CASSNPLNTEAFF

V gene: TRBV10-1
D gene: -
clone size: -
J gene: TRBJ1-4
CDR3 protein: CASSVRGLFF

V gene: TRBV5-1
D gene: TRBD2
clone size: -
J gene: TRBJ2-5
CDR3 protein: CASSNYGGARETQYF

V gene: TRBV4-2
D gene: -
clone size: -
J gene: TRBJ1-2
CDR3 protein: CASSQVEFYGYTF

V gene: TRBV5-1
D gene: TRBD2
clone size: -
J gene: TRBJ2-1
CDR3 protein: CASTELAGESYNEQFF

V gene: TRBV11-2
D gene: -
clone size: once
J gene: TRBJ2-7
CDR3 protein: CASSPTRAYEQYF

V gene: TRBV6-1
D gene: -
clone size: many
J gene: TRBJ1-5
CDR3 protein: CATSKIGGASQPQHF

V gene: TRBV28
D gene: -
clone size: -
J gene: TRBJ1-1
CDR3 protein: CASSPGHQNTEAFF

V gene: TRBV19
D gene: -
clone size: few
J gene: TRBJ2-7
CDR3 protein: CASSITGGVYEQYF

V gene: TRBV7-9
D gene: TRBD1
clone size: -
J gene: TRBJ1-2
CDR3 protein: CASSLSGQLYTF

V gene: TRBV30
D gene: -
clone size: -
J gene: TRBJ2-4
CDR3 protein: CAWSMGGPKNIQYF

V gene: TRBV5-6
D gene: -
clone size: -
J gene: TRBJ2-7
CDR3 protein: CASSLRGSYEQYF

V gene: TRBV7-2
D gene: -
clone size: -
J gene: TRBJ1-4
CDR3 protein: CASSLARRPNEKLFF

V gene: TRBV6-9
D gene: -
clone size: once
J gene: TRBJ1-2
CDR3 protein: CASSPTGPRDRKYGYTF

V gene: TRBV10-3
D gene: -
clone size: -
J gene: TRBJ2-7
CDR3 protein: CAISDRGGSYEQYF

V gene: TRBV18
D gene: -
clone size: -
J gene: TRBJ1-1
CDR3 protein: CASSPQTGQVNTEAFF

V gene: TRBV29-1
D gene: -
clone size: once
J gene: TRBJ1-5
CDR3 protein: CSVPRAWEPQHF

V gene: TRBV30
D gene: -
clone size: -
J gene: TRBJ2-7
CDR3 protein: CAWSVVSAGVRSYEQYF

V gene: TRBV5-1
D gene: TRBD2
clone size: -
J gene: TRBJ2-3
CDR3 protein: CASSDPSGGFTDTQYF

V gene: TRBV2
D gene: -
clone size: -
J gene: TRBJ2-7
CDR3 protein: CASSPPGEQYF

V gene: TRBV6-6
D gene: TRBD2
clone size: -
J gene: TRBJ2-7
CDR3 protein: CASRASGGVNYEQYF

V gene: TRBV4-1
D gene: TRBD2
clone size: few
J gene: TRBJ2-1
CDR3 protein: CASSRGSSGSYNEQFF